The source of this T cell receptor (beta chain) is a study of blood T cell repertoires in COVID-19 (TCRdb year 2020). For the study in its entirety: Samples from collaborators originated in the United States, Italy and Spain and spanned both the acute and convalescent phases of COVID-19. The prospective study material was composed of cDNA or gDNA derived from T cells, B-cell-depleted T cells, or PBMCs. Deeply sampled blood TCRbeta repertoires from subjects exposed to, actively infected with, or recovered from COVID-19 were included in the dataset. The repertoires were released in a freely available public database intended as a resource for research on the immune response to SARS-CoV-2. Samples were obtained from the ongoing ImmuneRACE study (first 160 participants) and from approximately 1,200 subjects provided by 6 global collaborators. Sample metadata almost always included a de-identified subject ID, COVID-19 status, age in years and sex. Where HLA class I and class II types were available, the types were taken from metadata supplied by the sample provider, not from assay-based typing. What the research found in general, with its limitations: The amount of clinical and demographic metadata varied by source and participant and was provided uncurated.

As to this clone: The antigen it recognizes is unknown. Nothing much larger sits one base from this clone, and base qualities are not available.

Participants in the prospective study were aged about 18 to 95 years, lived in some 24 United States geographic areas, and enrolled through a virtual design. Cohort assignment in the prospective study relied on participant-reported clinical history from a screening survey and a study questionnaire. Recovered participants in ImmuneRACE Cohort 3 were defined by two consecutive negative NP/OP PCR tests, clearance by a healthcare professional, or resolution of symptoms. Mobile phlebotomists in the prospective study collected whole blood, serum and a nasopharyngeal or oropharyngeal swab from every participant. Participants in the prospective study had the option to provide additional blood draws and questionnaires over a roughly two-month period. Before DNA extraction, prospective study blood samples were shipped either frozen or at room temperature. There are 15 amino acids in the CDR3, from cysteine to phenylalanine inclusive. The sequence is cut down to CDR3 DNA, 45 bases in frame from base 1. The germline V gene sets CDR1 to MNHEY and CDR2 to SVGEGT. For this chain, trimming is 6 bases at the V end and 1 base at the J end, and the number of junction bases without a gene match is 5.

TCRbeta CDR3 regions were amplified from genomic DNA by means of the immunoSEQ Assay, a bias-controlled multiplex PCR. As for how the authors treated the data: Nucleated cell counts per sample were estimated from amplification of reference gene primers within the assay. To quantify the absolute abundance of each unique TCRbeta CDR3 rearrangement, sequence reads were collapsed and filtered. For each sample, productive Simpson clonality was calculated as the square root of Simpson's diversity index across productive rearrangements. The immuneACCESS repertoire file appears here via TCRdb, limited to in-frame rearrangements. These files lack a portion of the clones; in checked studies, under half of the deficit traces to unresolved V genes, and the cause of the others is not known. V and J calls and clone size follow that table, whereas D and trimming were derived from the DNA. The sample includes about 170,000 clones, with about 89% observed a single time. The ten biggest clones cover roughly 0.77% of the sample.

This receptor chain uses TRBV6-2 or TRBV6-3 and TRBJ1-5, with 8 central nucleotides matching TRBD1. The sequence derives from a woman aged 18-30 years who had recovered from COVID-19. The sample comprised PBMCs or T cells enriched from blood (not recorded which). CDR3 protein: CASSSQGESNQPQHF. The nucleotide sequence reads TGTGCCAGCAGCTCACAGGGGGAAAGCAATCAGCCCCAGCATTTT.